What follows are 24 T cell receptor beta chains derived from one specimen sequenced in a study of blood T cell repertoires in COVID-19. Method: immunoSEQ multiplex PCR; TCRdb's copy keeps in-frame clones and lacks some. The sample lists 200,000 to 250,000 clones, roughly 85% occurring once. The sequenced sample consisted of peripheral blood. These receptors were taken from a woman in her sixties or seventies with COVID-19, enrolled during active disease.

The chain carries TRBV6-5 and TRBJ1-6; D uncertain. CDR1 MNHEY and CDR2 SVGAGI come from the germline V gene. The V gene lost 4 bases and the J gene lost 5 bases, with 12 bases spanning the gap. The CDR3 contains 15 residues. In nucleotides, the CDR3 is TGTGCCAGCAGTTCGGGTTGGCGGGATAATTCACCCCTCCACTTT. Residues: CASSSGWRDNSPLHF.

The chain joins TRBV10-2 to TRBJ2-2, with TRBD2 identical over 13 bases. V gave up 6 bases and J gave up 4 bases; unmatched junction bases: 8. The CDR3 sequence is 17 residues long. Germline CDR1 is WSHSY and CDR2 is SAAADI. The CDR3 spells CASSRTSGGGGTGELFF. Here the CDR3 DNA reads TGCGCCAGCAGCCGGACTAGCGGGGGTGGCGGCACCGGGGAGCTGTTTTTT.

CDR3: CASSRGLAVNEQYF. The CDR3 DNA reads TGTGCCAGCAGCAGGGGACTAGCTGTCAACGAGCAGTACTTC. The rearrangement links TRBV5-4 to TRBJ2-7, with TRBD2 matching 9 bases. The CDR3 extends over 14 amino acids. Germline V gene lookup returns CDR1 SGHNT and CDR2 YYREEE (reference sequence). The V gene end was trimmed by 4 bases and the J gene end by 5 bases; junction bases not matched to a gene: 7.

The chain uses TRBV19 and TRBJ2-1, with 11 nucleotides matching TRBD1. This CDR3 region has 15 residues. Losses at the gene ends were 4 bases for V and 4 bases for J; bases not matched to a gene: 3. The germline V gene has CDR1 LNHDA and CDR2 SQIVND (reference sequence). This CDR3 is CASSNGQGAYNEQFF. For the CDR3, the DNA is TGTGCCAGTAGTAACGGACAGGGGGCGTACAATGAGCAGTTCTTC.

V gene TRBV3-1 (or the pseudogene TRBV3-2) combines with J gene TRBJ2-3; D is possibly TRBD2 (5 bases). CDR3 length equals 13 residues. The germline V and J ends were trimmed by 2 bases and 6 bases, with 9 bases remaining between them. CDR1 and CDR2 from the germline V gene are LGHDT and YNNKEL (reference sequence). The CDR3 DNA reads as TGTGCCAGCAGCCAACCGGGATCGGATACGCAGTATTTT. This encodes CASSQPGSDTQYF.

The chain is built from TRBV7-2 and TRBJ1-2; D is ambiguous. Deletions cut 1 base from V and 12 bases from J, with 15 bases between. Germline V gene sequence: CDR1 SGHTA, CDR2 FQGNSA. The CDR3 extends over 13 amino acids. The CDR3 region has the DNA TGTGCCAGCAGCTTAGAAATCACAGCCAGTCACACCTTC. This encodes CASSLEITASHTF. Combining the CDR3 with reference TRBV7-2 and TRBJ1-2 gives the whole variable domain GAGVSQSPSNKVTEKGKDVELRCDPISGHTALYWYRQSLGQGLEFLIYFQGNSAPDKSGLPSDRFSAERTGGSVSTLTIQRTQQEDSAVYLCASSLEITASHTFGSGTRLTVV.

The table lists this clone with a few counts. J is TRBJ1-2 and V is TRBV7-6; D may be TRBD1 (6 bases). Trimming left V 5 bases short and J 4 bases short, with 17 bases between. From germline, CDR1 is SGHVS and CDR2 FNYEAQ. This CDR3 has 15 amino acids. This CDR3 is CASSLRSDSPYGYTF. Here the CDR3 DNA reads TGTGCCAGCAGCCTACGCTCGGACAGCCCCTATGGCTACACCTTC.

This chain connects TRBV10-3 to TRBJ2-1; 9 bases match TRBD2. The germline V gene encodes CDR1 ENHRY and CDR2 SYGVKD. There are 17 residues in the CDR3. J lost 7 bases, V lost 4 bases, and 14 bases had no gene match. The CDR3 coding sequence is TGTGCCATCAGTGTTAGGGGGGGACTAGCAGATTTTAATGAGCAGTTCTTC. This sequence encodes CAISVRGGLADFNEQFF.

The J gene is TRBJ2-6, the V gene TRBV5-1; D is possibly TRBD1 (6 bases). Germline CDR1 reads SGHRS; CDR2 reads YFSETQ. There are 20 residues in the CDR3. The ends were cut back, 2 bases at V and 2 bases at J, with 23 bases in the middle. The DNA for the CDR3 is TGCGCCAGCAGCTTAATTGGGGCCGTTGGGGGCGTGCCTGGGGCCAACGTCCTGACTTTC. Its protein product is CASSLIGAVGGVPGANVLTF.

The chain combines TRBV19 with TRBJ1-6; no firm D call. Deletions cut 5 bases from V and 4 bases from J, with 9 bases between. CDR1 and CDR2 (germline): LNHDA, SQIVND (reference sequence). This CDR3 is 14 amino acids long. The CDR3 is CASSPTLYNSPLHF. The DNA for the CDR3 is TGTGCCAGTAGTCCGACATTATATAATTCACCCCTCCACTTT.

The V and J genes are TRBV12-5 and TRBJ2-3; 12 nucleotides line up with TRBD2. V lost 4 bases, J lost 2 bases, and 7 bases stayed unmatched. This CDR3 comprises 17 residues. Germline CDR1 is LGHNT and CDR2 is FRNRAP. DNA for the CDR3: TGTGCTAGTGGTTGGGCGACTAGCGGGAGCTCCACAGATACGCAGTATTTT. Protein: CASGWATSGSSTDTQYF. Using reference TRBV12-5 and TRBJ2-3 for the parts outside the CDR3, the full variable domain is DARVTQTPRHKVTEMGQEVTMRCQPILGHNTVFWYRQTMMQGLELLAYFRNRAPLDDSGMPKDRFSAEMPDATLATLKIQPSEPRDSAVYFCASGWATSGSSTDTQYFGPGTRLTVL.

The rearrangement joins TRBV4-1 to TRBJ2-7, with a weak D call TRBD2 (6 bases). Between the trimmed V and J ends, which lost 3 bases and 0 bases, there was a span of 15 bases. The CDR3 consists of 16 residues. Germline V gene data show CDR1 as MGHRA and CDR2 as YSYEKL. CDR3 DNA: TGCGCCAGCAGCCATCTCCCGGGACTCGGCTCCTACGAGCAGTACTTC. This encodes CASSHLPGLGSYEQYF.

The chain combines TRBV4-2 with TRBJ1-5; D unclear. Trimming removed 0 bases at V and 0 bases at J, with 6 bases between. The CDR3 consists of 15 residues. Germline V gene data show CDR1 as LGHNA and CDR2 as YNFKEQ. CDR3 sequence: CASSQDQDSNQPQHF. In DNA, the CDR3 is TGTGCCAGCAGCCAAGATCAGGATAGCAATCAGCCCCAGCATTTT.

This sequence joins TRBV2 and TRBJ1-1, with 8 positions matching TRBD1. The CDR3 loop spans 14 amino acids. Germline assignment: CDR1 SNHLY and CDR2 FYNNEI. With 7 bases clipped from V and 1 base from J, the junction kept 5 bases outside the gene matches. The CDR3 bases are TGTGCCAGCAATACTGGACAGGGGAACACTGAAGCTTTCTTT. Protein sequence: CASNTGQGNTEAFF.

This clone has just a few counts. The chain is built from TRBV7-2 and TRBJ2-1; 7 bases line up with TRBD2. Germline CDR1 reads SGHTA; CDR2 reads FQGNSA. Trimming removed 5 bases from V and 9 bases from J; junction bases left unmatched: 7. This CDR3 is 13 amino acids long. CDR3 in DNA: TGTGCCAGCAGCGAAACTAGCGATGCTGAGCAGTTCTTC. It translates to CASSETSDAEQFF. Full variable domain (outside the CDR3, taken from reference TRBV7-2 and TRBJ2-1): GAGVSQSPSNKVTEKGKDVELRCDPISGHTALYWYRQSLGQGLEFLIYFQGNSAPDKSGLPSDRFSAERTGGSVSTLTIQRTQQEDSAVYLCASSETSDAEQFFGPGTRLTVL.

The gene calls are TRBV9 and TRBJ2-1; TRBD2 matches at 8 bases. The germline V gene has CDR1 SGDLS and CDR2 YYNGEE. This CDR3 has 15 residues. The V gene end was trimmed by 0 bases and the J gene end by 9 bases; junction bases not matched to a gene: 8. The CDR3 reads CASSVVVNGGVEQFF. The CDR3 DNA follows: TGTGCCAGCAGCGTAGTAGTCAACGGGGGGGTTGAGCAGTTCTTC.

This clone was picked up one time. The V call is TRBV4-3, the J call TRBJ1-2, with a tentative D call TRBD1 (6 bases). The CDR3 totals 13 residues. CDR1 and CDR2 from the germline V gene are LGHNA and YSLEER. V lost 0 bases and J lost 12, with 14 bases in between. CDR3 DNA: TGCGCCAGCAGCCAAGAGGACAGTTCGGCTCACACCTTC. It yields the protein CASSQEDSSAHTF.

V and J are TRBV18 and TRBJ1-1; D remains unclear. Per germline, CDR1 KGHSH and CDR2 LQKENI. This CDR3 comprises 15 residues. The V end was cut by 3 bases, the J end by 4 bases, with 15 bases between. CDR3 in amino acids: CASSPGGKAGTEAFF. The CDR3 nucleotides are TGTGCCAGCTCACCGGGAGGTAAAGCGGGCACTGAAGCTTTCTTT.

This rearrangement joins TRBV6-6 to TRBJ2-7, with 7 bases lining up with TRBD2. There are 16 residues in the CDR3. The J segment lost 1 base and the V segment lost 8 bases, leaving 14 bases of the junction unmatched. Germline V gives CDR1 MNHNY, CDR2 SVGAGI (reference sequence). As DNA, the CDR3 is TGTGCCAGCCAAGGGGAGGGCGGGAGCGGGTCCTACGAGCAGTACTTC. Translated, it gives CASQGEGGSGSYEQYF.

This clone was found a few times. V usage is TRBV19 and J usage is TRBJ2-7; D is ambiguous. The CDR3 spans 13 residues. The germline V gene encodes CDR1 LNHDA and CDR2 SQIVND (reference sequence). Trimming took off 6 bases at V and 2 bases at J, with 11 bases between the two ends. The CDR3 bases are TGTGCCAGTAGCTCAGGTCTACCCTACGAGCAGTACTTC. It codes for CASSSGLPYEQYF.

The V call is TRBV19, the J call TRBJ1-1; tentative D call: TRBD1 (6 bases). The germline V gene encodes CDR1 LNHDA and CDR2 SQIVND (reference sequence). The CDR3 totals 14 residues. V gave up 6 bases and J gave up 5 bases, with 16 bases separating them. The CDR3 nucleotides read TGTGCCAGTAGCCCACCTGACAGGCCGACTGAAGCTTTCTTT. Translating it yields CASSPPDRPTEAFF.

The chain links TRBV10-3 to TRBJ2-2; 10 bases fit TRBD1. V lost 6 bases to trimming and J lost 6 bases; unmatched junction nucleotides: 1. The CDR3 covers 13 residues. Germline values: CDR1 ENHRY, CDR2 SYGVKD. CDR3 amino acids: CAIRGTGAGELFF. CDR3 bases: TGTGCCATCAGGGGGACAGGGGCCGGGGAGCTGTTTTTT.

The V call is TRBV24-1, the J call TRBJ1-1; D perhaps matches TRBD1 (5 bases). The CDR3 is 14 amino acids. V was shortened by 4 bases and J by 3 bases, with 11 bases between the two germline ends. In germline, CDR1 is KGHDR, CDR2 SFDVKD. The DNA for the CDR3 is TGTGCCACCAGTGACCTCTTGACAGACACTGAAGCTTTCTTT. This codes for CATSDLLTDTEAFF.

The genes are TRBV19 and TRBJ1-5, with D perhaps matching TRBD1 (6 bases). Germline V gene sequence: CDR1 LNHDA, CDR2 SQIVND (reference sequence). The CDR3 is 18 amino acids. V lost 4 bases and J 2 bases, leaving 21 bases between the germline ends. The CDR3 nucleotides read TGTGCCAGTAGTAAGGTCCAGGGGTATAATGACGGCAATCAGCCCCAGCATTTT. Translating it yields CASSKVQGYNDGNQPQHF. Looking up the rest from reference TRBV19 and TRBJ1-5 gives the full variable domain: DGGITQSPKYLFRKEGQNVTLSCEQNLNHDAMYWYRQDPGQGLRLIYYSQIVNDFQKGDIAEGYSVSREKKESFPLTVTSAQKNPTAFYLCASSKVQGYNDGNQPQHFGDGTRLSIL.